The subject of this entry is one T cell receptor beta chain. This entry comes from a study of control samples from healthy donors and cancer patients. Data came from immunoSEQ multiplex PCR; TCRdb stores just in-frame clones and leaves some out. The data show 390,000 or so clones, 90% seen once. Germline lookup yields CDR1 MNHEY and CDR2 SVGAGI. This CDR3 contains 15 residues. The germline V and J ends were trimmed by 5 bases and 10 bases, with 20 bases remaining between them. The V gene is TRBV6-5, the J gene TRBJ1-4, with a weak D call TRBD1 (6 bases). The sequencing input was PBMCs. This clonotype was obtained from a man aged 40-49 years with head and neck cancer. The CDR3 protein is CASSPPGQGKGKLFF. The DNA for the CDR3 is TGTGCCAGCAGTCCACCCGGTCAGGGGAAGGGAAAACTGTTTTTT.